One sample yielded the 21 T cell receptor beta chains listed below, sequenced in a study of T cell repertoires in aging, cancer and after chemotherapy. A mixed TRB-A/B primer pool amplified rearranged TRB by multiplex touch-down PCR. From the multiplex PCR reads, TCRdb called clonotypes with MiXCR, one entry per CDR3 protein. The profile shows some 1,500 distinct CDR3 sequences, 23% of them singletons. TCR beta rearrangements were amplified from peripheral blood genomic DNA. The sample was blood. Every receptor here comes from a human donor with a blood cancer.

The chain is built from TRBV9 and TRBJ2-2, with 8 positions matching TRBD2. Germline V gene lookup returns CDR1 SGDLS and CDR2 YYNGEE. The CDR3 is made up of 15 amino acids. The ends lost 4 bases at V and 3 bases at J; junction bases unmatched: 5. CDR3 DNA: TGTGCCAGCAGCCCACGGGGGGGCGACACCGGGGAGCTGTTTTTT. It specifies CASSPRGGDTGELFF.

On this clonotype: A read error may be the cause here, since a much bigger clone is one base away. V is TRBV11-2 and J is TRBJ1-1; no clear D. Germline CDR1 is SGHAT and CDR2 is FQNNGV. The CDR3 runs 13 residues. For the CDR3, the DNA is TGTGCCAGCAGCTTAGACCCGAACACTAAAGCTTTCTTT. This gives the protein CASSLDPNTKAFF.

Relative to its sample, this clonotype is medium-sized. The rearrangement uses TRBV6-5 and TRBJ1-6; possibly TRBD1 for D (5 bases). Germline V gives CDR1 MNHEY, CDR2 SVGAGI. Trimming removed 2 bases from V and 8 bases from J, with 7 bases in between. The CDR3 is made up of 13 amino acids. The CDR3 nucleotides read TGTGCCAGCAGTTACCAGGGAGATTCACCCCTCCACTTT. It yields the protein CASSYQGDSPLHF.

This clonotype is categorized as medium-sized. V usage is TRBV29-1 and J usage is TRBJ1-2; 10 bases fit TRBD1. Trimming cost V 5 bases and J 8 bases; bases outside gene matches: 17. The CDR3 length is 16 residues. CDR1 SQVTM and CDR2 ANQGSEA come from the germline V gene. The CDR3 here is CSVPGTGALLGRGYTF. The CDR3 nucleotides read TGCAGCGTTCCCGGGACAGGGGCCCTATTAGGACGAGGCTACACCTTC.

The table lists this clonotype with a few counts. This chain joins TRBV18 and TRBJ1-3; TRBD1 might be the D (5 bases). V lost 2 bases and J lost 0, with 17 bases in between. CDR1 is KGHSH, CDR2 LQKENI, per germline. The CDR3 extends over 18 amino acids. CDR3 bases: TGTGCCAGCTCACCAAGGGGAAGTGGCACGAGCTCTGGAAACACCATATATTTT. This gives the protein CASSPRGSGTSSGNTIYF. The variable domain in full, with the rest retrieved from reference TRBV18 and TRBJ1-3, is NAGVMQNPRHLVRRRGQEARLRCSPMKGHSHVYWYRQLPEEGLKFMVYLQKENIIDESGMPKERFSAEFPKEGPSILRIQQVVRGDSAAYFCASSPRGSGTSSGNTIYFGEGSWLTVV.

This clonotype is medium-sized (0.01 to 0.1%) within its sample. The gene calls are TRBV10-3 and TRBJ1-1; D call uncertain. V gave up 4 bases and J gave up 6 bases, with 15 bases separating them. Per the germline V gene, CDR1 is ENHRY and CDR2 is SYGVKD. The CDR3 covers 14 residues. CDR3 in DNA: TGTGCCATCAGTGGGATTGGGAGGGAGGCTGAAGCTTTCTTT. Encoded protein: CAISGIGREAEAFF.

J is TRBJ1-1 and V is TRBV20-1, with D unclear. In germline, CDR1 is DFQATT, CDR2 SNEGSKA (reference sequence). There are 13 residues in the CDR3. Deletions cut 6 bases from V and 1 base from J, with 12 bases between. The CDR3, as DNA: TGCAGTGCACCGGGAGATGCGAACACTGAAGCTTTCTTT. Translated, it gives CSAPGDANTEAFF.

Within the sample, this clonotype is medium-sized (0.01 to 0.1%). This rearrangement joins TRBV24-1 to TRBJ1-2; 11 positions agree with TRBD1. Germline V gene lookup returns CDR1 KGHDR and CDR2 SFDVKD. J lost 7 bases, V lost 5 bases, and 8 bases had no gene match. CDR3 length: 15 amino acids. CDR3 in amino acids: CATSGWTGGVSGYTF. CDR3 coding DNA: TGTGCCACCAGTGGTTGGACAGGGGGCGTGAGTGGCTACACCTTC.

This clonotype is labeled as medium-sized. The chain joins TRBV6-2 or TRBV6-3 to TRBJ2-3; D uncertain. V was pared by 2 bases and J by 2 bases, with 20 bases between. The CDR3 sequence is 18 residues long. Germline assignment: CDR1 MNHEY and CDR2 SVGEGT. The CDR3 region is CASSYPSRGISNTDTQYF. The CDR3 DNA follows: TGTGCCAGCAGTTACCCATCACGAGGCATATCTAACACAGATACGCAGTATTTT.

This clonotype is deemed medium-sized (0.01 to 0.1%). The genes are TRBV30 and TRBJ1-1; a possible D gene is TRBD1 (6 bases). The CDR3 is made up of 13 amino acids. CDR1 is GTSNPN, CDR2 SVGIG, per germline (reference sequence). V lost 2 bases and J 1 base, leaving 8 bases between the germline ends. In nucleotides, the CDR3 is TGTGCCTGGAGTTTGACAGGGAACACTGAAGCTTTCTTT. Encoded protein: CAWSLTGNTEAFF.

This chain connects TRBV4-1 to TRBJ1-5; TRBD1 matches at 11 bases. Germline CDR1 MGHRA, CDR2 YSYEKL. With 0 bases clipped from V and 7 bases from J, the junction kept 5 bases outside the gene matches. The CDR3 has 16 amino acids. The CDR3 is CASSQEWDRGLQPQHF. In DNA form, the CDR3 reads TGCGCCAGCAGCCAAGAGTGGGACAGGGGGTTACAGCCCCAGCATTTT.

This clonotype was seen only once. A read error may explain this, as a much larger clone is one base away. The chain couples TRBV7-9 to TRBJ2-5; 7 bases line up with TRBD1. Germline CDR1 reads SEHNR; CDR2 reads FQNEAQ (reference sequence). The CDR3 length is 14 residues. This chain's CDR3 is CARSLRTGQETQYF. CDR3 nucleotide sequence: TGTGCCAGAAGCTTAAGGACAGGCCAAGAGACCCAGTACTTC.

V and J are TRBV2 and TRBJ2-3; 7 bases map to TRBD2. J lost 5 bases, V lost 6 bases, and 8 bases had no gene match. The CDR3 consists of 14 residues. Germline CDR1 is SNHLY and CDR2 is FYNNEI. CDR3 sequence reads: CASRAWGGEDTQYF. As DNA, the CDR3 is TGTGCCAGCAGGGCATGGGGGGGGGAAGATACGCAGTATTTT.

This clonotype counts as medium-sized. The chain links TRBV6-1 to TRBJ1-2; D is uncertain. This CDR3 has 17 amino acids. From germline, CDR1 is MNHNS and CDR2 SASEGT. Trimming cost V 4 bases and J 0 bases, with 18 bases left between them. The CDR3 DNA reads as TGTGCCAGCAGTGCCCGGGCCCCTGCCCATACTAACTATGGCTACACCTTC. As protein: CASSARAPAHTNYGYTF.

This clonotype was found a few times. This chain uses TRBV10-1 with TRBJ2-3, with D possibly TRBD1 on 6 matching bases. In germline, CDR1 is WNHNN, CDR2 SYGVQD (reference sequence). This CDR3 is built from 13 residues. V lost 3 bases, J lost 13 bases, and 17 bases lay in between. The CDR3 loop reads CASSDAGTIRKYF. In DNA, the CDR3 is TGCGCCAGCAGTGATGCCGGGACAATTAGAAAGTATTTT.

The chain is built from TRBV12-3 or TRBV12-4 and TRBJ2-5; D is ambiguous. This CDR3 contains 14 residues. Trimming removed 6 bases from V and 5 bases from J, with 16 bases in between. CDR3 nucleotides: TGTGCCAGCAGACGACGGGTCGGGTGGGAGACCCAGTACTTC. This gives the protein CASRRRVGWETQYF.

Only a few counts were recorded for this clonotype. The chain carries TRBV12-3 or TRBV12-4 and TRBJ1-3, with D unresolved. The CDR3 loop spans 14 amino acids. V dropped 6 bases and J dropped 0 bases, with 9 bases sitting between them. In nucleotides, the CDR3 is TGTGCCAGCAGATTGGCAGACTCTGGAAACACCATATATTTT. Protein product: CASRLADSGNTIYF.

As regards this clonotype: Possible read error: a much larger clone is one base away. The CDR3 reads CASSLSPAKGFF. In DNA form, the CDR3 reads TGTGCCAGCAGCTTATCGCCCGCCAAAGGTTTCTTT. The V and J genes are TRBV5-6 and TRBJ1-1; D gene uncertain. Germline V CDR1 and CDR2: SGHDT, YYEEEE. V gave up 2 bases and J gave up 13 bases, with 15 bases separating them. The CDR3 runs to 12 residues. The full variable domain, rest sourced from reference TRBV5-6 and TRBJ1-1, is DAGVTQSPTHLIKTRGQQVTLRCSPKSGHDTVSWYQQALGQGPQFIFQYYEEEERQRGNFPDRFSGHQFPNYSSELNVNALLLGDSALYLCASSLSPAKGFFGQGTRLTVV.

The rearrangement uses TRBV11-2 and TRBJ1-1, with TRBD1 matching over 10 bases. J lost 4 bases, V lost 4 bases, and 6 bases had no gene match. This CDR3 is built from 15 residues. Germline V lookup: CDR1 SGHAT, CDR2 FQNNGV. Written as DNA, the CDR3 is TGTGCCAGCAGCTCGCCCGGACAGGGGGGCACTGAAGCTTTCTTT. Residues: CASSSPGQGGTEAFF.

By sample share, this clonotype is large. The gene calls are TRBV6-2 or TRBV6-3 and TRBJ2-3, with 7 bases that match TRBD2. From germline, CDR1 is MNHEY and CDR2 SVGEGT. The length of the CDR3 is 14 residues. Trimming at V came to 6 bases and at J to 4 bases, leaving 7 bases not matched to a gene. CDR3 nucleotide sequence: TGTGCCAGCAGCGATACTAGCGCCGCAGATACGCAGTATTTT. This codes for CASSDTSAADTQYF.

The chain couples TRBV7-2 to TRBJ2-5, with 8 nucleotides matching TRBD2. CDR3 length: 16 amino acids. Per the germline V gene, CDR1 is SGHTA and CDR2 is FQGNSA. The junction had 12 bases not matched to a gene; V was cut back by 5 bases and J by 4 bases. CDR3 residues: CASSDGPYGGAETQYF. CDR3 bases: TGTGCCAGCAGCGACGGCCCTTACGGGGGGGCAGAGACCCAGTACTTC.